This TCR beta chain originates from a study of blood T cell repertoires in COVID-19. Study background: PBMCs, B-cell-depleted T cells, or T cells were the source of the cDNA or gDNA that made up the material.

Germline V gene sequence: CDR1 KGHDR, CDR2 SFDVKD. V was pared by 5 bases and J by 4 bases, with 5 bases of the junction left unmatched. The CDR3 is 16 amino acids. Clones were sequenced by immunoSEQ multiplex PCR, and TCRdb holds only the in-frame ones, with some missing. There are about 190,000 clones in the sample; around 80% occur only once, and 2.5% to 3.5% lies in the top ten. The genes are TRBV24-1 and TRBJ2-1; 12 nucleotides align to TRBD2. The sequence came from a woman of 80 years or more with active or convalescent COVID-19. Material for sequencing was peripheral blood. The CDR3 loop reads CATSGLAGGFYNEQFF. The CDR3, as DNA: TGTGCCACCAGTGGGCTAGCGGGGGGGTTTTACAATGAGCAGTTCTTC.